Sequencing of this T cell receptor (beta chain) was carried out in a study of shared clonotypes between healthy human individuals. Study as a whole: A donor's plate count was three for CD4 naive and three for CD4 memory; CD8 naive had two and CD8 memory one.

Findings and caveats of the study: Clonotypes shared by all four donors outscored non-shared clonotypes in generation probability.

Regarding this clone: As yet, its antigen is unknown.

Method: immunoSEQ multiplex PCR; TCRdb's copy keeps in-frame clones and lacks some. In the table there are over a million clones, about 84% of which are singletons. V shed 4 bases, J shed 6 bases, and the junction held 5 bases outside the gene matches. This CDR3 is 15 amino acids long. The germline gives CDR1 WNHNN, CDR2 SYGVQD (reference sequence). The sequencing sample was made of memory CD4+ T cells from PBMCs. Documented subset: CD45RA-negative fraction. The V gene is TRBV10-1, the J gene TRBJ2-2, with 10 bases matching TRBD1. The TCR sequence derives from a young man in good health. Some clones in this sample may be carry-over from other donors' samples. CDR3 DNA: TGCGCCAGCAGTGGGACAGGGGGTAGAGCCGGGGAGCTGTTTTTT. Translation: CASSGTGGRAGELFF.